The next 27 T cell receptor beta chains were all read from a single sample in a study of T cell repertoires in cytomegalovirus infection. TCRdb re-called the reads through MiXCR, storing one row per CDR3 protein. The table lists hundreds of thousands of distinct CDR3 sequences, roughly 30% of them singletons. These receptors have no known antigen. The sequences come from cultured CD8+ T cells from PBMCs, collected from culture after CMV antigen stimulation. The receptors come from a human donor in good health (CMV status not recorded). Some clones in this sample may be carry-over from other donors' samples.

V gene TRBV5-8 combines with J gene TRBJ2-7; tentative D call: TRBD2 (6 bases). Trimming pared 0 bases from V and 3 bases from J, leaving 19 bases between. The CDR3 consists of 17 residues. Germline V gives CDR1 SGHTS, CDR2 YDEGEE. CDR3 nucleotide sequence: TGTGCCAGCAGCTTGGTTCCGGGGGATAGATTCGTCTACGAGCAGTACTTC. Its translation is CASSLVPGDRFVYEQYF. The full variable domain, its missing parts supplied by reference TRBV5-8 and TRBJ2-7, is EAGVTQSPTHLIKTRGQQATLRCSPISGHTSVYWYQQALGLGLQFLLWYDEGEERNRGNFPPRFSGRQFPNYSSELNVNALELEDSALYLCASSLVPGDRFVYEQYFGPGTRLTVT.

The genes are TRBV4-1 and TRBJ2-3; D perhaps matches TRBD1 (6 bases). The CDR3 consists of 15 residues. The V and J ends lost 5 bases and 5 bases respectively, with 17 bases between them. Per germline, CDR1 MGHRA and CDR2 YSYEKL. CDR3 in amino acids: CASSYTTGGGDTQYF. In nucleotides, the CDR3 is TGCGCCAGCAGCTACACGACAGGCGGAGGAGATACGCAGTATTTT.

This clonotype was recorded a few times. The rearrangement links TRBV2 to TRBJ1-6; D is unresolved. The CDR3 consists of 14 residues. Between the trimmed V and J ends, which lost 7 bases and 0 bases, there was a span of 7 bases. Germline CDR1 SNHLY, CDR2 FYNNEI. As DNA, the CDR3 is TGTGCCAGCAAGGACCGCTCCTATAATTCACCCCTCCACTTT. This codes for CASKDRSYNSPLHF.

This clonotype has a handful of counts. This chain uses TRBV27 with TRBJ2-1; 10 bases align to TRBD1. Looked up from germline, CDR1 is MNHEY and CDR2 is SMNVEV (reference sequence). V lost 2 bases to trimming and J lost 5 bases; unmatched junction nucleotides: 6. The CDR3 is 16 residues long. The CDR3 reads CASSLLGTGANNEQFF. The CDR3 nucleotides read TGTGCCAGCAGTTTACTCGGGACAGGGGCGAACAATGAGCAGTTCTTC.

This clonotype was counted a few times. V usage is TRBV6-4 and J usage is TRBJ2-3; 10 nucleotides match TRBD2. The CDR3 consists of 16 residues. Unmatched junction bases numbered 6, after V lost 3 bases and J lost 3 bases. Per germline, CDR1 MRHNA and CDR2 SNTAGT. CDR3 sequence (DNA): TGTGCCAGCAGTGAAGTAGCGGGGGGCCCGACAGATACGCAGTATTTT. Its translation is CASSEVAGGPTDTQYF.

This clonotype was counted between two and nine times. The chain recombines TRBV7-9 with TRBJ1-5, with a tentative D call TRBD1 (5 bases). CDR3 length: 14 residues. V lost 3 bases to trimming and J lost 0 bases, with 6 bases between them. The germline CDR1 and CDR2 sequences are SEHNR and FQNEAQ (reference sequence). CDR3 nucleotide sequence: TGTGCCAGCAGCTTCGACAGTAGCAATCAGCCCCAGCATTTT. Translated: CASSFDSSNQPQHF.

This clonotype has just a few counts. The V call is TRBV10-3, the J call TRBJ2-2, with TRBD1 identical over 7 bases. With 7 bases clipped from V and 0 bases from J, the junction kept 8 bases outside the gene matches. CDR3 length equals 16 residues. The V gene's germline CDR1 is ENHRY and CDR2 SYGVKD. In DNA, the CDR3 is TGTGCCATCACCGAGGACAGGAACGCGAACACCGGGGAGCTGTTTTTT. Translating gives CAITEDRNANTGELFF.

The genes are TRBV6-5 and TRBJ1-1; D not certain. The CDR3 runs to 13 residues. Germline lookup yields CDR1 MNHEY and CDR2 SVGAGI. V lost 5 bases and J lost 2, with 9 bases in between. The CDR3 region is CASSHLLNTEAFF. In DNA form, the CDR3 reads TGTGCCAGCAGTCACCTTTTAAACACTGAAGCTTTCTTT.

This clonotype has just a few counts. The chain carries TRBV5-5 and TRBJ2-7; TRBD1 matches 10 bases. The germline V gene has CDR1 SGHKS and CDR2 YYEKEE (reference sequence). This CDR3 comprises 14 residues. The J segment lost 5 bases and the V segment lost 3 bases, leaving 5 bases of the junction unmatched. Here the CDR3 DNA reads TGTGCCAGCAGCTACGAGACAGGGGGCGACGAGCAGTACTTC. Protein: CASSYETGGDEQYF.

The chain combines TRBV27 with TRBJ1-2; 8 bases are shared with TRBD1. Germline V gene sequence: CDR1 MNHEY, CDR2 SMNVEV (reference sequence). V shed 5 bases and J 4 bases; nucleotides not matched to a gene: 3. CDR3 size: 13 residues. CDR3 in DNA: TGTGCCAGCAGTGGACAGGGAAGCTATGGCTACACCTTC. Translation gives CASSGQGSYGYTF.

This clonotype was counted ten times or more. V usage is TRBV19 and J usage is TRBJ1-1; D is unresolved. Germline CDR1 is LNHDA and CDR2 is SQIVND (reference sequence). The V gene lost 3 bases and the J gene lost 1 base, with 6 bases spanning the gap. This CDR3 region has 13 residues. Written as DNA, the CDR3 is TGTGCCAGTAGTATGGGAGCGAACACTGAAGCTTTCTTT. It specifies CASSMGANTEAFF. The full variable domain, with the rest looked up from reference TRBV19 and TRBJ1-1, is DGGITQSPKYLFRKEGQNVTLSCEQNLNHDAMYWYRQDPGQGLRLIYYSQIVNDFQKGDIAEGYSVSREKKESFPLTVTSAQKNPTAFYLCASSMGANTEAFFGQGTRLTVV.

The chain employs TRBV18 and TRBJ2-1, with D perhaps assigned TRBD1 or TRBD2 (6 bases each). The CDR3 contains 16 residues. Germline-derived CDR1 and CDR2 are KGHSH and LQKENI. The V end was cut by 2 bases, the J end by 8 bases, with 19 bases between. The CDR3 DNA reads TGTGCCAGCTCACCATTATCGGAGAAGGGGGAGGATGAGCAGTTCTTC. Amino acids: CASSPLSEKGEDEQFF.

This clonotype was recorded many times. The CDR3 nucleotides read TGTGCCAGCAGCTCACCAGAACGACTGGTCAATGAGCAGTTCTTC. Protein sequence: CASSSPERLVNEQFF. The chain has TRBV7-2 and TRBJ2-1; unclear D gene. Germline-derived CDR1 and CDR2 are SGHTA and FQGNSA. This CDR3 has 15 amino acids. Trimming removed 4 bases from V and 6 bases from J, with 16 bases in between. The full variable domain, completed using reference TRBV7-2 and TRBJ2-1, is GAGVSQSPSNKVTEKGKDVELRCDPISGHTALYWYRQSLGQGLEFLIYFQGNSAPDKSGLPSDRFSAERTGGSVSTLTIQRTQQEDSAVYLCASSSPERLVNEQFFGPGTRLTVL.

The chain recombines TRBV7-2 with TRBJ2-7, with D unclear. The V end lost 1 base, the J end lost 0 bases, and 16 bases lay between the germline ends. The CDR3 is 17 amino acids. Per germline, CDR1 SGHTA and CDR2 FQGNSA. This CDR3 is CASSLVVRNISSYEQYF. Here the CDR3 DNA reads TGTGCCAGCAGCTTAGTCGTACGCAATATCAGCTCCTACGAGCAGTACTTC.

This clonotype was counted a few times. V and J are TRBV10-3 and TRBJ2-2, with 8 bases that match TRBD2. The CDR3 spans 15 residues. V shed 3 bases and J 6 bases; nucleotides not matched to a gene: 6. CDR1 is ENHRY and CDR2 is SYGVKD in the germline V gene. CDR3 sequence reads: CAISDEAGAPGELFF. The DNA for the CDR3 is TGTGCCATCAGTGATGAAGCGGGGGCGCCCGGGGAGCTGTTTTTT.

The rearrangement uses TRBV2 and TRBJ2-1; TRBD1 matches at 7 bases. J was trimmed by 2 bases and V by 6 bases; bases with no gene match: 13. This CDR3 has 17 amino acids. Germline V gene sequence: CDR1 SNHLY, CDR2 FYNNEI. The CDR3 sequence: CASRRVGQPRPYNEQFF. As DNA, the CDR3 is TGTGCCAGCAGAAGGGTGGGACAGCCCAGGCCCTACAATGAGCAGTTCTTC. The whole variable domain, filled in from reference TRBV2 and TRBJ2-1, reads EPEVTQTPSHQVTQMGQEVILRCVPISNHLYFYWYRQILGQKVEFLVSFYNNEISEKSEIFDDQFSVERPDGSNFTLKIRSTKLEDSAMYFCASRRVGQPRPYNEQFFGPGTRLTVL.

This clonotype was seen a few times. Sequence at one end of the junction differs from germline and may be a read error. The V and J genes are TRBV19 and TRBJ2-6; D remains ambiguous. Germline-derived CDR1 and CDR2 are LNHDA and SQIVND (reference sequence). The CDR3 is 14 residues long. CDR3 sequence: CASSIYSGANVLTF. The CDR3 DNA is TGTGCCAGCAGTATCTACTCTGGGGCCAACGTCCTGACTTTC.

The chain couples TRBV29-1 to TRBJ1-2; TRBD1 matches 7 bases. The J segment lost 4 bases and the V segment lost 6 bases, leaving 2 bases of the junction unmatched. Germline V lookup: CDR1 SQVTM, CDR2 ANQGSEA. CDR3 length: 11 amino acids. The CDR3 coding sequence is TGCAGCGTGGGGGACAGCTATGGCTACACCTTC. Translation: CSVGDSYGYTF.

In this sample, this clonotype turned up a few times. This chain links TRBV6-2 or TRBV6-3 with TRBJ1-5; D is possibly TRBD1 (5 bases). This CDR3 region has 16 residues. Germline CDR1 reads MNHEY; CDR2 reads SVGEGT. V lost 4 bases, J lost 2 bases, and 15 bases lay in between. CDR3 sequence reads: CASSLVGHAGNQPQHF. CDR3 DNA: TGTGCCAGCAGTTTAGTTGGACACGCCGGCAATCAGCCCCAGCATTTT.

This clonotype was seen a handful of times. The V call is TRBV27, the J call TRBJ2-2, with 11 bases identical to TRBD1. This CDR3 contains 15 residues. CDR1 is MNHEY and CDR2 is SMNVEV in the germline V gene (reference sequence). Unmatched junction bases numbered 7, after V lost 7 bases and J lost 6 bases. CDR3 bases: TGTGCCAGCACCCGGGACAGGGGGTTCGCCGGGGAGCTGTTTTTT. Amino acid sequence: CASTRDRGFAGELFF.

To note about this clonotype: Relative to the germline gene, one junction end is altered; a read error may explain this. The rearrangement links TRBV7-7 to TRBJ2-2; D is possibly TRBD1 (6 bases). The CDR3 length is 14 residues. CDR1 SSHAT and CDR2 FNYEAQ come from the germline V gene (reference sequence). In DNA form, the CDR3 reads TGTGCTAGCAGCTCCTACAGGGCGGCCGGGGAGCTGTTTTTT. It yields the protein CASSSYRAAGELFF.

CDR3 in amino acids: CASSLVGGAGYEQYV. The DNA for the CDR3 is TGTGCCAGCAGCTTAGTGGGGGGGGCCGGCTACGAGCAGTACGTC. The genes are TRBV7-2 and TRBJ2-7; a weak D match, TRBD2 (7 bases). The CDR3 extends over 15 amino acids. In germline, CDR1 is SGHTA, CDR2 FQGNSA. The V and J ends lost 1 base and 3 bases respectively, with 13 bases between them.

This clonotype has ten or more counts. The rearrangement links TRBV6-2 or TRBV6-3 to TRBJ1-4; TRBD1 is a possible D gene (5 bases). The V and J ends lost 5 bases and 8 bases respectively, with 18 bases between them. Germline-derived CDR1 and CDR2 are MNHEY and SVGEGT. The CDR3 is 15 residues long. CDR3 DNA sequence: TGTGCCAGCAGTACCGGGGCGTCTAATTGGGAAAAACTGTTTTTT. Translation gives CASSTGASNWEKLFF.

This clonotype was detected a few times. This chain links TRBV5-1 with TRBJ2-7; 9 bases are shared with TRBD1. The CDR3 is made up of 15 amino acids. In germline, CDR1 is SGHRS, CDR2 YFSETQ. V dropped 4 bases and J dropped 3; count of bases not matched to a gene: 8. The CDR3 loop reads CASSRPGQGYYEQYF. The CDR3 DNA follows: TGCGCCAGCAGCAGGCCGGGACAGGGTTACTACGAGCAGTACTTC.

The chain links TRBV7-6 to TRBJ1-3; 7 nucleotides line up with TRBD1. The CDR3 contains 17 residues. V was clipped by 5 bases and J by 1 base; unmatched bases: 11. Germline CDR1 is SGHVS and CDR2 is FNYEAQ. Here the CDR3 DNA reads TGTGCCAGCAGCATACGCTTCAGGGGGAAGTCTGGAAACACCATATATTTT. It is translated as CASSIRFRGKSGNTIYF.

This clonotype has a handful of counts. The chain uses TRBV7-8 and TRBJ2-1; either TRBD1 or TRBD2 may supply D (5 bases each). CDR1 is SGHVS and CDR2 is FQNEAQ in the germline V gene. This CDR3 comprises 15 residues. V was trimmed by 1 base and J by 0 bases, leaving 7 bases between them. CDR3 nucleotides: TGTGCCAGCAGCTTAGAAGGGACCTCCTACAATGAGCAGTTCTTC. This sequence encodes CASSLEGTSYNEQFF.

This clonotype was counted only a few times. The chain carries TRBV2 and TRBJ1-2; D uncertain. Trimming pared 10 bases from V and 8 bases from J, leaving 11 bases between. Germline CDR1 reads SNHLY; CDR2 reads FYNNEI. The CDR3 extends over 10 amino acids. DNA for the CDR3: TGTGCCACCCAGACCCGGGGCTACACCTTC. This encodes CATQTRGYTF.